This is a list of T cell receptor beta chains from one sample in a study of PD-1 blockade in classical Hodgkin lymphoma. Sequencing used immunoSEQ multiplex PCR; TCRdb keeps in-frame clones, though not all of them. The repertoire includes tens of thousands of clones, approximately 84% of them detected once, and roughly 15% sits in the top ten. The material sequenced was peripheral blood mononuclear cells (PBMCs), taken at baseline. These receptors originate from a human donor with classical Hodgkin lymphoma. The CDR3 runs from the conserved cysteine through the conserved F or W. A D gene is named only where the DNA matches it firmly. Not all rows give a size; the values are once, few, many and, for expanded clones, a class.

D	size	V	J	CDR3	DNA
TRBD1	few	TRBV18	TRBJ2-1	CASSPRDRENEQFF	TGTGCCAGCTCACCCAGGGACAGGGAAAATGAGCAGTTCTTC
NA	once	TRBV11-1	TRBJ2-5	CASRRNPGQETQYF	TGTGCCAGCAGGCGCAACCCAGGACAAGAGACCCAGTACTTC
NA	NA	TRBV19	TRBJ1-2	CASRIVGPGLNYGYTF	TGTGCCAGTAGGATCGTGGGGCCGGGACTGAACTATGGCTACACCTTC
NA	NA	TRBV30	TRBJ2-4	CAWDLQGAAKNIQYF	TGTGCCTGGGACCTACAGGGAGCCGCCAAAAACATTCAGTACTTC
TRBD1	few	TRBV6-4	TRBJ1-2	CASSGQGWGYTF	TGTGCCAGCAGTGGACAGGGTTGGGGCTACACCTTC
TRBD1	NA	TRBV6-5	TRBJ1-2	CATRQGSHGYTF	TGTGCCACACGACAGGGCTCTCATGGCTACACCTTC
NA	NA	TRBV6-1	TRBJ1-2	CASSEGASYGYTF	TGTGCCAGCAGTGAGGGGGCTAGCTATGGCTACACCTTC
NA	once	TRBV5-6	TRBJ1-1	CASTKLGRRANTEAFF	TGTGCCAGCACCAAACTTGGTCGCAGAGCGAACACTGAAGCTTTCTTT
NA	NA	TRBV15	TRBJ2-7	CATSRDLEGEQYF	TGTGCCACCAGCAGAGATCTCGAGGGCGAGCAGTACTTC
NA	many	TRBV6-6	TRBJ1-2	CASSQQTEGYTF	TGTGCCAGCAGTCAACAAACGGAAGGCTACACCTTC
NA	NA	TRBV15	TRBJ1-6	CATSRENSPLHF	TGTGCCACCAGCAGAGAAAATTCACCCCTCCACTTT
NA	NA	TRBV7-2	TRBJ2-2	CASSRYDGELFF	TGTGCCAGCAGCAGGTACGACGGGGAGCTGTTTTTT
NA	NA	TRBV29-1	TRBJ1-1	CSVEQSPEAFF	TGCAGCGTTGAACAGTCACCTGAAGCTTTCTTT
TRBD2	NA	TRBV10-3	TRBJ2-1	CATRLAGGVGEQFF	TGTGCCACCCGGTTAGCGGGAGGTGTCGGTGAGCAGTTCTTC
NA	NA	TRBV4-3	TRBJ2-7	CASSQELGRSGEQYF	TGCGCCAGCAGCCAAGAACTCGGCAGGTCGGGAGAGCAGTACTTC
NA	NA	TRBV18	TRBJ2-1	CASSPGRNEQFF	TGTGCCAGCTCACCTGGGAGGAATGAGCAGTTCTTC
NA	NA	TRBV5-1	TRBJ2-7	CASRGSREEQYF	TGCGCCAGCAGGGGCTCCCGGGAGGAGCAGTACTTC
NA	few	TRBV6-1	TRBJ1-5	CASSAQRQLSGTQHF	TGTGCCAGCAGTGCTCAGAGACAGTTATCCGGGACCCAGCATTTT
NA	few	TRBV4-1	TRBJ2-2	CASSHHPRAGDTGELFF	TGCGCCAGCAGCCATCACCCCAGGGCCGGGGACACCGGGGAGCTGTTTTTT
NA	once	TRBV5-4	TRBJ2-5	CASSLGDETQYF	TGTGCCAGCAGCTTGGGTGACGAGACCCAGTACTTC